This T cell receptor (beta chain) was identified in a study of T cells after yellow fever vaccination. This clonotype was seen ten or more times. MiXCR, run by TCRdb on the 5' RACE reads, gives a single entry per CDR3 protein. The table records approximately 340,000 distinct CDR3 sequences, 8.5% to 10% of them present only once. Per the germline V gene, CDR1 is SGHKS and CDR2 is YYEKEE (reference sequence). Trimming stripped 4 bases from V and 4 bases from J, with 8 bases between. This CDR3 is 12 amino acids long. This TCR was recovered from a man aged 18 to 29 who received the YFV17D yellow fever vaccine. The material was PBMCs, obtained on the day of the first yellow fever vaccination. V gene TRBV5-5 combines with J gene TRBJ1-1; D is ambiguous. Here the CDR3 reads CASSGVRTEAFF. The CDR3 DNA reads as TGTGCCAGCAGCGGGGTCCGCACTGAAGCTTTCTTT.